One sample yielded the 24 T cell receptor beta chains listed below, sequenced in a study of CD8+ T cells in alopecia areata. The sequencing template was cDNA reverse transcribed from extracted RNA. Some clones are missing from TCRdb's copy, which holds only in-frame ones; the method was immunoSEQ multiplex PCR. The profile shows 100,000 to 150,000 clones, approximately 49% of them singletons. Sequenced material: CD8+ T cells sorted from blood, taken at week 0. These receptor sequences come from a human donor with alopecia areata.

This chain uses TRBV29-1 with TRBJ2-2; possibly TRBD1 or TRBD2 for D (6 bases each). The CDR3 has 14 residues. The germline V gene encodes CDR1 SQVTM and CDR2 ANQGSEA. Trimming removed 4 bases at V and 2 bases at J, with 11 bases between. CDR3 amino acids: CSVVRGVNTGELFF. The CDR3 DNA reads TGCAGCGTTGTGAGGGGGGTAAACACCGGGGAGCTGTTTTTT.

The chain uses TRBV12-5 and TRBJ2-7, with D perhaps matching TRBD1 (6 bases). Trimming pared 2 bases from V and 2 bases from J, leaving 10 bases between. CDR1 is LGHNT and CDR2 is FRNRAP in the germline V gene. The CDR3 totals 14 residues. The CDR3 nucleotides are TGTGCTAGTGGTTTGTCAGGGGCGGCCTACGAGCAGTACTTC. This sequence encodes CASGLSGAAYEQYF.

The rearrangement uses TRBV9 and TRBJ1-1; no clear D. The CDR3 is 15 residues long. Germline CDR1 and CDR2: SGDLS and YYNGEE. Trimming removed 0 bases at V and 1 base at J, with 10 bases between. The CDR3 is CASSVVPTENTEAFF. CDR3 sequence (DNA): TGTGCCAGCAGCGTAGTCCCCACAGAGAACACTGAAGCTTTCTTT.

This clone was seen a handful of times. The rearrangement links TRBV5-6 to TRBJ1-1; 7 bases fit TRBD1. The CDR3 covers 13 residues. Germline trimming cut 0 bases from V and 7 bases from J; bases unmatched to any gene: 3. The germline CDR1 and CDR2 sequences are SGHDT and YYEEEE. DNA for the CDR3: TGTGCCAGCAGCTTGGCTGGGGACAGTGAAGCTTTCTTT. Amino acid sequence: CASSLAGDSEAFF.

As concerns this clone: At one of its ends the junction is not consistent with the germline gene, which may arise from a read error. The rearrangement uses TRBV29-1 and TRBJ2-4; 7 bases agree with TRBD2. Germline V gives CDR1 SQVTM, CDR2 ANQGSEA. CDR3 length equals 11 residues. For the CDR3, the DNA is TGCAGCGTTGAAGAGGAGGCGGGGAGGGACTTC. Its protein is CSVEEEAGRDF.

CDR3 residues: CASSFHSNQPQHF. The CDR3 DNA reads as TGTGCCAGCAGTTTTCATAGCAATCAGCCCCAGCATTTT. The chain employs TRBV27 and TRBJ1-5; D uncertain. Looked up from germline, CDR1 is MNHEY and CDR2 is SMNVEV (reference sequence). V lost 3 bases and J 0 bases, leaving 3 bases between the germline ends. The CDR3 is 13 amino acids.

This sequence joins TRBV27 and TRBJ2-2; no definite D call. The germline CDR1 and CDR2 sequences are MNHEY and SMNVEV (reference sequence). Trimming pared 5 bases from V and 0 bases from J, leaving 4 bases between. The CDR3 sequence is 13 residues long. Here the CDR3 reads CASSAANTGELFF. The CDR3 DNA reads as TGTGCCAGCAGTGCCGCGAACACCGGGGAGCTGTTTTTT.

The chain uses TRBV7-3 and TRBJ2-2; 12 bases fit TRBD2. The germline V gene encodes CDR1 SGHTA and CDR2 FQGTGA. J gave up 10 bases and V 3 bases, and 12 bases lay outside the gene matches. The CDR3 is 17 residues long. CDR3 nucleotides: TGTGCCAGCAGCTTCCACGGAACTAGCGGGGGGCTCGAGGAGCTGTTTTTT. This sequence encodes CASSFHGTSGGLEELFF.

The chain joins TRBV27 to TRBJ1-5; 7 bases match TRBD1. The CDR3 sequence is 16 residues long. V lost 6 bases, J lost 6 bases, and 14 bases stayed unmatched. In germline, CDR1 is MNHEY, CDR2 SMNVEV (reference sequence). The CDR3 sequence: CASSDSTGPRGQPQHF. The DNA of the CDR3 is TGTGCCAGCAGCGACTCGACAGGGCCCAGGGGTCAGCCCCAGCATTTT.

The rearrangement joins TRBV11-2 to TRBJ1-2, with no clear D. This CDR3 region has 13 residues. The V end was cut by 5 bases, the J end by 1 base, with 8 bases between. CDR1 is SGHAT and CDR2 is FQNNGV in the germline V gene. CDR3 nucleotide sequence: TGTGCCAGCAGCCAAAGGGTTAACTATGGCTACACCTTC. Its translation: CASSQRVNYGYTF.

This sequence joins TRBV6-5 and TRBJ1-2; D gene uncertain. The V end was cut by 7 bases, the J end by 6 bases, with 15 bases between. The CDR3 is 13 residues long. Germline-derived CDR1 and CDR2 are MNHEY and SVGAGI. In DNA form, the CDR3 reads TGTGCCAGCACCCTAAGGCCCCTAGATGGCTACACCTTC. It codes for CASTLRPLDGYTF.

The CDR3 is CASSLGGWGNTEAFF. DNA for the CDR3: TGTGCCAGCAGCTTAGGAGGTTGGGGGAACACTGAAGCTTTCTTT. This chain joins TRBV7-2 and TRBJ1-1; no definite D call. Between the trimmed V and J ends, which lost 1 base and 1 base, there was a span of 10 bases. Germline CDR1 reads SGHTA; CDR2 reads FQGNSA. This CDR3 is 15 amino acids long.

This chain uses TRBV30 with TRBJ1-2; 7 bases align to TRBD1. V gave up 1 base and J gave up 7 bases; unmatched junction bases: 9. Germline V gene data show CDR1 as GTSNPN and CDR2 as SVGIG (reference sequence). This CDR3 is built from 14 residues. CDR3 in amino acids: CAWSGQGGEFGYTF. The DNA of the CDR3 is TGTGCCTGGAGTGGACAGGGCGGGGAGTTTGGCTACACCTTC.

This clone came up a few times. V is TRBV19 and J is TRBJ1-2, with no clear D. Per germline, CDR1 LNHDA and CDR2 SQIVND (reference sequence). Trimming cost V 9 bases and J 4 bases, with 18 bases left between them. This CDR3 region has 14 residues. DNA of the CDR3: TGTGCCAGCCCCCCGTCTCTAATTCCCTATGGCTACACCTTC. Its translation: CASPPSLIPYGYTF.

This clone was found a few times. CDR3 bases: TGTGCCAGCAGCTTAGGGGCGAAGCTGGGGTGGAACACTGAAGCTTTCTTT. Translated, it gives CASSLGAKLGWNTEAFF. The chain recombines TRBV7-8 with TRBJ1-1, with unresolved D. This CDR3 is 17 amino acids long. Germline V gene data show CDR1 as SGHVS and CDR2 as FQNEAQ. The germline V and J ends were trimmed by 1 base and 1 base, with 16 bases remaining between them.

The chain couples TRBV20-1 to TRBJ2-1; D remains unclear. V shed 1 base and J shed 7 bases, with 5 bases lying between them. The CDR3 extends over 11 amino acids. Germline CDR1 is DFQATT and CDR2 is SNEGSKA (reference sequence). The CDR3 loop reads CSARAGNEQFF. The CDR3 bases are TGCAGTGCTAGAGCCGGGAATGAGCAGTTCTTC.

The rearrangement joins TRBV15 to TRBJ1-3; tentatively, D is TRBD1 (6 bases). The germline V and J ends were trimmed by 5 bases and 7 bases, with 12 bases remaining between them. CDR3 length: 13 residues. Germline values: CDR1 LNHNV, CDR2 YYDKDF (reference sequence). The CDR3 reads CATSQGGLNTIYF. In DNA form, the CDR3 reads TGTGCCACCAGCCAAGGGGGACTGAACACCATATATTTT.

This clone has a handful of counts. Since a much larger clone is just one base distant, this may be a read error. The same CDR3 is also encoded by other DNA sequences in this sample. This sequence joins TRBV19 and TRBJ1-5; D possibly corresponds to TRBD1 (5 bases). Trimming stripped 3 bases from V and 1 base from J, with 7 bases between. CDR1 LNHDA and CDR2 SQIVND come from the germline V gene (reference sequence). This CDR3 comprises 14 residues. This CDR3 reads CASSIRDSNQPQHF. In nucleotides, the CDR3 is TGTGCCAGTAGTATTCGGGACAGCAATCAGCCCCAGCATTTT.

The chain combines TRBV30 with TRBJ2-1; 11 nucleotides align to TRBD2. The CDR3 contains 16 residues. With V trimmed by 5 bases and J by 6 bases, 12 bases remained unmatched. Per germline, CDR1 GTSNPN and CDR2 SVGIG (reference sequence). CDR3 sequence (DNA): TGTGCCTGGGCACCGGGACTAGCGGTGGGTCTCAATGAGCAGTTCTTC. It is translated as CAWAPGLAVGLNEQFF.

This chain uses TRBV13 with TRBJ2-7; TRBD2 might be the D (6 bases). CDR3 length: 12 residues. CDR1 is PRHDT and CDR2 is FYEKMQ in the germline V gene (reference sequence). V was trimmed by 5 bases and J by 7 bases, leaving 12 bases between them. CDR3 DNA: TGTGCCAGCAGCCTCGGAGGGATTGAGCAGTACTTC. This encodes CASSLGGIEQYF.

The rearrangement uses TRBV4-3 and TRBJ2-7; the D is unclear. The ends were cut back, 4 bases at V and 1 base at J, with 11 bases in the middle. The CDR3 totals 14 residues. Germline lookup yields CDR1 LGHNA and CDR2 YSLEER. The CDR3 loop is CASSPDGGSYEQYF. In DNA form, the CDR3 reads TGCGCCAGCAGCCCCGACGGCGGTTCCTACGAGCAGTACTTC.

This clone was found a few times. The chain recombines TRBV7-9 with TRBJ1-1; the match to TRBD1 covers 8 bases. Germline V gives CDR1 SEHNR, CDR2 FQNEAQ (reference sequence). J was trimmed by 6 bases and V by 7 bases; bases with no gene match: 4. This CDR3 is built from 12 residues. In DNA form, the CDR3 reads TGTGCCAGCACTTCAGGGGGCTCTGAAGCTTTCTTT. It encodes CASTSGGSEAFF.

The chain recombines TRBV29-1 with TRBJ1-5; TRBD1 might be the D (5 bases). Germline V gene lookup returns CDR1 SQVTM and CDR2 ANQGSEA. Trimming took 6 bases from V and 4 from J, leaving 13 bases between them. The CDR3 totals 13 residues. CDR3 loop: CSVHTGGNQPQHF. The CDR3 DNA follows: TGCAGCGTCCATACGGGGGGGAATCAGCCCCAGCATTTT.

The chain recombines TRBV27 with TRBJ2-7; D is possibly TRBD2 (6 bases). CDR3 length: 11 amino acids. Trimming stripped 5 bases from V and 5 bases from J, with 7 bases between. Germline CDR1 is MNHEY and CDR2 is SMNVEV (reference sequence). The CDR3 region is CASSRGNEQYF. CDR3 DNA sequence: TGTGCCAGCAGTCGGGGGAACGAGCAGTACTTC.